This TCR beta chain was sequenced during a study of cytomegalovirus exposure and HLA in healthy donors. About the study: As an earlier analysis found, about 190 million T cells yielded about 120 million unique TCR beta sequences.

Nominally healthy donors provided the samples, though records likely missed some immune exposures. The PCR employed 60 Vbeta primers together with 13 Jbeta primers. Only in-frame clones appear in the TCRdb table, and some are missing; sequencing was by immunoSEQ multiplex PCR. Of 150,000 to 200,000 clones in the sample, 75% to 85% were seen once. Germline loops: CDR1 SNHLY, CDR2 FYNNEI. The CDR3 runs to 12 residues. The sequenced material came from PBMCs. The clonotype originates from a girl aged 10 to 17 in good health and CMV-seropositive. The rearrangement links TRBV2 to TRBJ2-5; perhaps TRBD2 as D (6 bases). The DNA end is more similar to TRBJ2-7, so the J call may be wrong. The CDR3 bases are TGTGCCACAGGAGGGTCCGGGTACGAGCAGTACTTC. Translation: CATGGSGYEQYF.